This TCR beta chain was documented in a study of beta chain features in type 1 diabetes. CDR3 length: 13 amino acids. Germline values: CDR1 SQVTM, CDR2 ANQGSEA. Trimming stripped 3 bases from V and 5 bases from J, with 13 bases between. Study-wide results and caveats: TCRB rearrangement may or may not be influenced by HLA type; here this remained unresolved. The VDJ junctions of type 1 diabetes patients carried fewer insertions and more deletions. Type 1 diabetes patients had moderately but significantly shorter TCRB CDR3s in all four CD4+ subsets. Compared with healthy donors, patients appeared to share more similar naive, central memory and regulatory TCRB repertoires.

The investigators reverse transcribed all of the isolated RNA, so they sequenced expressed TCRB transcripts. Measured with immunoSEQ multiplex PCR; TCRdb has only the in-frame clones, and not every one. This sample has 250,000 to 300,000 clones, with about 24% found just once. Notes on this clone: What it binds is not known.

Populations obtained by sorting all exceeded 95% purity. This clonotype originated in a woman aged 30 to 39 with type 1 diabetes. Input material: naive CD4+ T cells from blood. The chain employs TRBV29-1 and TRBJ2-5; D possibly corresponds to TRBD2 (6 bases). The CDR3 is CSVERGSLETQYF. The DNA for the CDR3 is TGCAGCGTTGAGCGGGGATCGTTGGAGACCCAGTACTTC. Complete variable domain (other parts from reference TRBV29-1 and TRBJ2-5): SAVISQKPSRDICQRGTSLTIQCQVDSQVTMMFWYRQQPGQSLTLIATANQGSEATYESGFVIDKFPISRPNLTFSTLTVSNMSPEDSSIYLCSVERGSLETQYFGPGTRLLVL.